Detailed here is one TCR beta chain. The data stem from a study of blood T cell repertoires in COVID-19. Study background: Acute and convalescent COVID-19 samples came from the United States, Italy and Spain. Sample material is recorded as cDNA or gDNA derived from T cells, B-cell-depleted T cells, or PBMCs.

V was cut by 0 bases and J by 1 base, with 9 bases left in between. The germline V gene encodes CDR1 SGHRS and CDR2 YFSETQ. This CDR3 comprises 15 residues. A Seattle source enrolled patients during active infection and followed them longitudinally. TCRdb keeps only in-frame clones here, not all; method: immunoSEQ multiplex PCR. Here the sample spans about 25,000 clones, less than 90% being singletons. Sequenced input: peripheral blood. V and J are TRBV5-1 and TRBJ2-3; D remains ambiguous. The TCR sequence derives from a man between 65 and 85 years old with COVID-19, enrolled during active disease. The chain's CDR3 is CASSLERHGTDTQYF. CDR3 nucleotides: TGCGCCAGCAGCTTGGAACGACACGGCACAGATACGCAGTATTTT. Supplemented by reference TRBV5-1 and TRBJ2-3, the full variable domain reads KAGVTQTPRYLIKTRGQQVTLSCSPISGHRSVSWYQQTPGQGLQFLFEYFSETQRNKGNFPGRFSGRQFSNSRSEMNVSTLELGDSALYLCASSLERHGTDTQYFGPGTRLTVL.